The rows below give T cell receptor beta chains drawn from one sample of a study of identical twins. TCRdb ran MiXCR on the 5' RACE reads and lists one entry per CDR3 protein. The sample contains 500,000 to 650,000 distinct CDR3 sequences, about 20% of which appear only once. The sample also formed part of further work on yellow fever vaccine responses in identical twins.

Input material: CD4+ T cells sorted from blood. The origin of the receptors is a woman younger than 35 in good health. CDR3s include the opening cysteine and the closing phenylalanine or tryptophan. The order of the fields is J gene, D gene, V gene, clone size, CDR3 DNA, CDR3 protein. The D gene is left open where the match is weak. Only some rows state a clone size, as once, few, many or a class for expanded clones.

J gene: TRBJ2-6; D gene: TRBD1; V gene: TRBV7-3; clone size: -; CDR3 DNA: TGTGCCAGCAGCTTAAAGTTTCAGGGACAGGGACTATCCGGGGCCAACGTCCTGACTTTC; CDR3 protein: CASSLKFQGQGLSGANVLTF
J gene: TRBJ2-4; D gene: TRBD1; V gene: TRBV5-1; clone size: -; CDR3 DNA: TGCGCCAGCAGCTTATCCGGGACAGGGGGCGCTGCGGACATTCAGTACTTC; CDR3 protein: CASSLSGTGGAADIQYF
J gene: TRBJ1-2; D gene: TRBD1; V gene: TRBV24-1; clone size: few; CDR3 DNA: TGTGCCACCAGTGACGTCCGACAGGGGGGCGGCTACACCTTC; CDR3 protein: CATSDVRQGGGYTF
J gene: TRBJ1-1; D gene: -; V gene: TRBV5-6; clone size: few; CDR3 DNA: TGTGCCAGCAGTGGCCCGGGAGGGACTGAAGCTTTCTTT; CDR3 protein: CASSGPGGTEAFF
J gene: TRBJ2-1; D gene: TRBD2; V gene: TRBV3-1; clone size: -; CDR3 DNA: TGTGCCAGCAGCCACCGGGAGGGCCAGAATGAGCAGTTCTTC; CDR3 protein: CASSHREGQNEQFF
J gene: TRBJ1-1; D gene: -; V gene: TRBV20-1; clone size: few; CDR3 DNA: TGCAGTGCTAGTGGTTGGACACTGGAAGCTTTCTTT; CDR3 protein: CSASGWTLEAFF
J gene: TRBJ2-7; D gene: -; V gene: TRBV5-5; clone size: -; CDR3 DNA: TGTGCCAGCAGCTTTATGGGAGGGGGTGGCTCCTACGAGCAGTACTTC; CDR3 protein: CASSFMGGGGSYEQYF
J gene: TRBJ1-1; D gene: -; V gene: TRBV11-2; clone size: -; CDR3 DNA: TGTGCCAGCAGCCCGCGTCGCGGGGTGGGGAACACTGAAGCTTTCTTT; CDR3 protein: CASSPRRGVGNTEAFF
J gene: TRBJ2-1; D gene: -; V gene: TRBV10-3; clone size: -; CDR3 DNA: TGTGCCACGGGGGAGGCCCACAATGAGCAGTTCTTC; CDR3 protein: CATGEAHNEQFF
J gene: TRBJ1-5; D gene: -; V gene: TRBV11-2; clone size: few; CDR3 DNA: TGTGCCAGCAGCTTAGACAGGGTTGGGAATCAGCCCCAGCATTTT; CDR3 protein: CASSLDRVGNQPQHF
J gene: TRBJ2-5; D gene: -; V gene: TRBV5-6; clone size: many; CDR3 DNA: TGTGCCAGCAGCTTCCTGGGGGGACAGGAGACCCAGTACTTC; CDR3 protein: CASSFLGGQETQYF
J gene: TRBJ1-2; D gene: -; V gene: TRBV9; clone size: -; CDR3 DNA: TGTGCCAGCAGCGAACTCCAGGGAGGCTACACCTTC; CDR3 protein: CASSELQGGYTF
J gene: TRBJ1-6; D gene: -; V gene: TRBV20-1; clone size: many; CDR3 DNA: TGCAGTGCTAGTCCAGGGACCAATTCACCCCTCCACTTT; CDR3 protein: CSASPGTNSPLHF
J gene: TRBJ2-1; D gene: -; V gene: TRBV7-9; clone size: -; CDR3 DNA: TGTGCCAGCAGCGTAGGGGTGCAGGGAAATGAGCAGTTCTTC; CDR3 protein: CASSVGVQGNEQFF
J gene: TRBJ2-3; D gene: -; V gene: TRBV5-5; clone size: -; CDR3 DNA: TGTGCCAGCAGCTTACCAGGGGTCGAAGGCACAGATACGCAGTATTTT; CDR3 protein: CASSLPGVEGTDTQYF
J gene: TRBJ2-1; D gene: TRBD2; V gene: TRBV15; clone size: -; CDR3 DNA: TGTGCCACAAGGCTAGCGGGAGTTGTTGTGAATGAGCAGTTCTTC; CDR3 protein: CATRLAGVVVNEQFF
J gene: TRBJ2-3; D gene: TRBD2; V gene: TRBV10-3; clone size: -; CDR3 DNA: TGTGCCATCAGTGAGTCCGGCGGGCGAGGACTAGTAAGAGATACGCAGTATTTT; CDR3 protein: CAISESGGRGLVRDTQYF
J gene: TRBJ2-3; D gene: -; V gene: TRBV27; clone size: few; CDR3 DNA: TGTGCCAGCCAGGTCTCGGGGGCCACAGATACGCAGTATTTT; CDR3 protein: CASQVSGATDTQYF
J gene: TRBJ2-2; D gene: -; V gene: TRBV5-1; clone size: -; CDR3 DNA: TGCGCCAGCAGCTTGGCTGGGAGTATCGGGGAGCTGTTTTTT; CDR3 protein: CASSLAGSIGELFF
J gene: TRBJ2-7; D gene: -; V gene: TRBV27; clone size: few; CDR3 DNA: TGTGCCAGCAGTTTATATTCAAACCGCGGGATACTCCACGAGCAGTACTTC; CDR3 protein: CASSLYSNRGILHEQYF
J gene: TRBJ2-1; D gene: TRBD2; V gene: TRBV27; clone size: once; CDR3 DNA: TGTGCCAGCAGTTCCCCGACTAGCGGGACATCCAATGAGCAGTTCTTC; CDR3 protein: CASSSPTSGTSNEQFF
J gene: TRBJ2-5; D gene: TRBD2; V gene: TRBV6-2/TRBV6-3; clone size: -; CDR3 DNA: TGTGCCAGCACCAGGAGCGGGGGGGAAGAGACCCAGTACTTC; CDR3 protein: CASTRSGGEETQYF
J gene: TRBJ2-5; D gene: -; V gene: TRBV12-3/TRBV12-4; clone size: -; CDR3 DNA: TGTGCCAGCAGCCCCAGTGGGTCAGTGAGGGAGACCCAGTACTTC; CDR3 protein: CASSPSGSVRETQYF
J gene: TRBJ2-3; D gene: -; V gene: TRBV25-1; clone size: -; CDR3 DNA: TGTGCCAGCAGTGAATTCGGCACAGATACGCAGTATTTT; CDR3 protein: CASSEFGTDTQYF
J gene: TRBJ2-7; D gene: -; V gene: TRBV18; clone size: -; CDR3 DNA: TGTGCCAGCTCACCACGGTTAGGGTCGTCCCACGAGCAGTACTTC; CDR3 protein: CASSPRLGSSHEQYF
J gene: TRBJ1-1; D gene: -; V gene: TRBV5-6; clone size: -; CDR3 DNA: TGTGCCAGCAGCTTGCGTTGGAGTCTGAACACTGAAGCTTTCTTT; CDR3 protein: CASSLRWSLNTEAFF
J gene: TRBJ2-1; D gene: TRBD2; V gene: TRBV14; clone size: -; CDR3 DNA: TGTGCCAGCAGCCCGGCGGGGGTCGGTGAGCAGTTCTTC; CDR3 protein: CASSPAGVGEQFF
J gene: TRBJ2-5; D gene: TRBD2; V gene: TRBV7-8; clone size: -; CDR3 DNA: TGTGCCAGCAGCTTAGGGCTAGCGGGGGGCGGGTACCAAGAGACCCAGTACTTC; CDR3 protein: CASSLGLAGGGYQETQYF
J gene: TRBJ1-5; D gene: -; V gene: TRBV5-1; clone size: few; CDR3 DNA: TGCGCCAGCAACTTTTCCCCCGGATCAGCCACTCCCCTCCTTTTTTATCAGCCCCAGCATTTT; CDR3 protein: CASNFSPGSATPLLFYQPQHF
J gene: TRBJ2-1; D gene: -; V gene: TRBV12-5; clone size: few; CDR3 DNA: TGTGCTAGTGGTTTGTCGGGGTCCTACAATGAGCAGTTCTTC; CDR3 protein: CASGLSGSYNEQFF
J gene: TRBJ1-5; D gene: -; V gene: TRBV7-9; clone size: few; CDR3 DNA: TGTGCCAGCAGCCCAGGACACAACAATCAGCCCCAGCATTTT; CDR3 protein: CASSPGHNNQPQHF
J gene: TRBJ2-1; D gene: -; V gene: TRBV10-3; clone size: -; CDR3 DNA: TGTGCCATCAGTGAATTAGACAATGAGCAGTTCTTC; CDR3 protein: CAISELDNEQFF
J gene: TRBJ1-5; D gene: -; V gene: TRBV7-8; clone size: few; CDR3 DNA: TGTGCCAGCAGCTTGGGACCGGGACAAGGTCAGCCCCAGCATTTT; CDR3 protein: CASSLGPGQGQPQHF